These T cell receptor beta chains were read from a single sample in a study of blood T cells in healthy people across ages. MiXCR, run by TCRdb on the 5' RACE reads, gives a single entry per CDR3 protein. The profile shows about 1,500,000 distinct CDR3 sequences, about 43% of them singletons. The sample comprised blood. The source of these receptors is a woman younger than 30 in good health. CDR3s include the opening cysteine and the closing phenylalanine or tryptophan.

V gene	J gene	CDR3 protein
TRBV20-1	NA	CSASYWPGYEQYF
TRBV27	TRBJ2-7	CASAWGRVYEQYF
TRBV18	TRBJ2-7	CASSPGNYEQYF
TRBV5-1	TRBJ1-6	CASSPTTGTGGNSPLHF
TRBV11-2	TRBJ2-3	CASSSTGGLVDTQYF
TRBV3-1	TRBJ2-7	CASSHLTSGADYEQYF
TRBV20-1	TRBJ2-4	CSASGGLAGVVKNIQYF
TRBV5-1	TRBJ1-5	CASSPGQGGRQPQHF
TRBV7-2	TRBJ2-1	CASSLSSGRPLNEQFF
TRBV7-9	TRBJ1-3	CASSPLNTIYF
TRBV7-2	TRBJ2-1	CASSSTTALGRLDNEQFF
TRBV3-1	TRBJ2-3	CASSHTTGITDTQYF
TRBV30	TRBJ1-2	CAWNVGSNYGYTF
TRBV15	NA	CATSRDPAGIYEQYF
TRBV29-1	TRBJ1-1	CSGEQGTEAFF
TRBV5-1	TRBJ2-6	CASSAQGQPSGANVLTF
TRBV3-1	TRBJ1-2	CASSQVQTGGNYGYTF
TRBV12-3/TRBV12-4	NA	CASSPNPREETQYF
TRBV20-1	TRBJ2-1	CSARGTSGDYNEQFF
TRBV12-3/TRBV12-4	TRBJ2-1	CASSLGGTEQFF
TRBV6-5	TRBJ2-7	CASSPPPGGHTYEQYF
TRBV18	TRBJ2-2	CASSPGLSRELFF
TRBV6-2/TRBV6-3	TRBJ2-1	CASRPWNNEQFF
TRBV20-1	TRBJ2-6	CSASTGANGVNVLTF
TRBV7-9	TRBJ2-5	CASSLDGVETQYF
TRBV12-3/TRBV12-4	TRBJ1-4	CASSLPKTAEKKLFF
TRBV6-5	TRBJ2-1	CASSSRAYQQFF
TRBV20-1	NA	CSARGPPDTTYEQYF
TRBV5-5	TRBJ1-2	CASSSNTGGPGGYTF
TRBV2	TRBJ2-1	CASNRGGYNEQFF
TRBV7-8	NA	CASSLRGLAGLPSSYNEQYF
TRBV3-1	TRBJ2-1	CASSQAGTGAVNEQFF
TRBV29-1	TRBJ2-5	CSVIDTYQETQYF
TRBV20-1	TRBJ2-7	CSARDLNRQGTSGLYYEQYF
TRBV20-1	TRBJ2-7	CSPEEQYF
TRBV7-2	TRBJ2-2	CASSRQGPSTGELFF
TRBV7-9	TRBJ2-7	CASSLGSGGISYEQYF
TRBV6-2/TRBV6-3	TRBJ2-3	CASSSGFDTQYF
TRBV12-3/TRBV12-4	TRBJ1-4	CASTLGQTNEKLFF
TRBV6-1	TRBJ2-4	CASSDWAKNIQYF
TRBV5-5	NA	CASSLGDFSYNEQYF
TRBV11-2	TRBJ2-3	CASSLDRGAASVSTDTQYF
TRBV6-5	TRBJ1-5	CASSPATGFGNQPQHF
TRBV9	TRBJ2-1	CASSVDPAELAGGFEQFF
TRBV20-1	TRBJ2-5	CSATVFQETQYF
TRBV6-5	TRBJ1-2	CASSYSVTGNYGYTF
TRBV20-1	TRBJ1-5	CSASVQGAGQPQHF
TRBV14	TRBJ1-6	CASSRGTSSNSPLHF
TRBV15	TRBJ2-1	CATSNPRVPYNEQFF
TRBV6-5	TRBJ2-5	CASRRTGCGQYF
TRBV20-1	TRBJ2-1	CSARARTGSNEQFF
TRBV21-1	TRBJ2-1	CASSKAGTSGDGEQFF